Included here is one T cell receptor beta chain sequence, with context. The protocol was immunoSEQ multiplex PCR, while the TCRdb copy is restricted to in-frame clones and leaves out a portion. The table shows about 80,000 clones, with roughly 89% occurring only once. There are 15 residues in the CDR3. Deletions cut 5 bases from V and 3 bases from J, with 17 bases between. In germline, CDR1 is SGHTA, CDR2 FQGNSA. The source of the sample is a study of blood T cell repertoires in COVID-19. The material sequenced was peripheral blood. The rearrangement joins TRBV7-2 to TRBJ2-7, with D maybe TRBD1 (6 bases). This receptor was taken from a woman of 80 years or more with active or convalescent COVID-19. CDR3 sequence: CASSHRGQNLYEQYF. The CDR3 DNA reads as TGTGCCAGCAGCCACCGCGGACAGAACCTCTACGAGCAGTACTTC.